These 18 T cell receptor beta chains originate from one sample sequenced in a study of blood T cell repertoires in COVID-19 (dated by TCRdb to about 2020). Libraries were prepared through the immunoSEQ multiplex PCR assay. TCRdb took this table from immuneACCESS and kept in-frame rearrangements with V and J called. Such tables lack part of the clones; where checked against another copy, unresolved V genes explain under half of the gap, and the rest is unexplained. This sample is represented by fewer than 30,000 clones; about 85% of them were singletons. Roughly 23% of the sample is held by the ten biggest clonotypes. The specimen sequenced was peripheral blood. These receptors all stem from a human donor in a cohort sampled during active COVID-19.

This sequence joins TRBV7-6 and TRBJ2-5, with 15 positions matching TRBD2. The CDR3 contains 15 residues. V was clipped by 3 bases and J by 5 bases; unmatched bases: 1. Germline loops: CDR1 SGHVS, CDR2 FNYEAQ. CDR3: CASSLGLAGGETQYF. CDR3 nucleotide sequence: TGTGCCAGCAGCTTGGGACTAGCGGGGGGTGAGACCCAGTACTTC.

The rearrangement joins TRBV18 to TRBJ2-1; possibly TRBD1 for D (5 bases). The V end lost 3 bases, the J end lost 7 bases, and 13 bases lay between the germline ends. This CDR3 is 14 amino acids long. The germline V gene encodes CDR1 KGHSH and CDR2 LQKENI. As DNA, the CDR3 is TGTGCCAGCTCACCCCAGGGCCCGGAAAATGAGCAGTTCTTC. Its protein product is CASSPQGPENEQFF. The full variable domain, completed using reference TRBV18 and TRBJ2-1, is NAGVMQNPRHLVRRRGQEARLRCSPMKGHSHVYWYRQLPEEGLKFMVYLQKENIIDESGMPKERFSAEFPKEGPSILRIQQVVRGDSAAYFCASSPQGPENEQFFGPGTRLTVL.

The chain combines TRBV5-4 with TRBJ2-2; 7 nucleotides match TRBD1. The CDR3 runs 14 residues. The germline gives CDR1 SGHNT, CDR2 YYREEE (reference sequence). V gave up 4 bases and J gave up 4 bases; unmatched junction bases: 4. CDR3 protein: CASSRGQFTGELFF. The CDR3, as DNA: TGTGCCAGCAGCCGGGGACAGTTCACCGGGGAGCTGTTTTTT.

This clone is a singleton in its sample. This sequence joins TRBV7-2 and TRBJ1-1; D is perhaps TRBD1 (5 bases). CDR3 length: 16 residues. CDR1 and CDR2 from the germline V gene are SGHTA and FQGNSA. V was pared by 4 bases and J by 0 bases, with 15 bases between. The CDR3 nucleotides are TGTGCCAGCAGCTCCGAGGACATCCTCATGAACACTGAAGCTTTCTTT. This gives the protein CASSSEDILMNTEAFF.

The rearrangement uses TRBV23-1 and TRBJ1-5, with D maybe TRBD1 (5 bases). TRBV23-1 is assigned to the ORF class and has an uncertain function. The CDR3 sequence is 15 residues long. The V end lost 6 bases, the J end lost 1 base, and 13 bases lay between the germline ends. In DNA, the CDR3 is TGCGCCAGCAGGGGGGGGGAGGCCAGCAATCAGCCCCAGCATTTT. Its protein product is CASRGGEASNQPQHF.

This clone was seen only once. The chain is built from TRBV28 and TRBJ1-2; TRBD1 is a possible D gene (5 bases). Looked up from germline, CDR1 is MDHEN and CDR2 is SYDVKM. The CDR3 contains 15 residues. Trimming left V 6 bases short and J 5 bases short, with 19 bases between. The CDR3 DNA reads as TGTGCCAGCAGCCTTTTGGGTAGACAGCTGTATGGCTACACCTTC. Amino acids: CASSLLGRQLYGYTF.

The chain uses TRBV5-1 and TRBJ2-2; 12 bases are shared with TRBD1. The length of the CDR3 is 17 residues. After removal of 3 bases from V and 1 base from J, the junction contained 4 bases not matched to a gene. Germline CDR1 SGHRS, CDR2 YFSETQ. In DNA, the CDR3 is TGCGCCAGCAGCTGGGGGACAGGGGGCTTGAACACCGGGGAGCTGTTTTTT. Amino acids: CASSWGTGGLNTGELFF. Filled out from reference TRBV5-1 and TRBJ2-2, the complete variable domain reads KAGVTQTPRYLIKTRGQQVTLSCSPISGHRSVSWYQQTPGQGLQFLFEYFSETQRNKGNFPGRFSGRQFSNSRSEMNVSTLELGDSALYLCASSWGTGGLNTGELFFGEGSRLTVL.

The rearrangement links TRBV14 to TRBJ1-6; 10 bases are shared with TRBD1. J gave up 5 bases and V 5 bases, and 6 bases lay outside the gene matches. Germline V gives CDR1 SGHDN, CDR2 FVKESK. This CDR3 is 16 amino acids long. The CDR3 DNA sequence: TGTGCCAGCAGCGAGACAGGGGGCGCGGATAATTCACCCCTCCACTTT. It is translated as CASSETGGADNSPLHF.

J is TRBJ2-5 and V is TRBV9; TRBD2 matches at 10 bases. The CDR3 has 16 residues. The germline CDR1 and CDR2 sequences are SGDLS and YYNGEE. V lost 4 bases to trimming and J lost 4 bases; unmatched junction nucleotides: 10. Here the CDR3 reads CASSPTPRLAGETQYF. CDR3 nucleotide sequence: TGTGCCAGCAGCCCCACCCCCCGACTAGCGGGAGAGACCCAGTACTTC.

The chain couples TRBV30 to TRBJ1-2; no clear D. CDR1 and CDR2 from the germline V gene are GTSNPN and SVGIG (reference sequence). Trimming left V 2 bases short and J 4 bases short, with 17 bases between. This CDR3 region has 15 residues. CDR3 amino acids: CAWSSSFISGYGYTF. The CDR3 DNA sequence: TGTGCCTGGAGTTCCTCCTTTATCTCGGGCTATGGCTACACCTTC.

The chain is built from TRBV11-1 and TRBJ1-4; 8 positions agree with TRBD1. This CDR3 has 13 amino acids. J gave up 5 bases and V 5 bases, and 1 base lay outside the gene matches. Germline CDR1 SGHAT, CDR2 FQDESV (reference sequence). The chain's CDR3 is CASSRTGNEKLFF. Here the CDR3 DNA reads TGTGCCAGCAGCCGGACAGGGAATGAAAAACTGTTTTTT.

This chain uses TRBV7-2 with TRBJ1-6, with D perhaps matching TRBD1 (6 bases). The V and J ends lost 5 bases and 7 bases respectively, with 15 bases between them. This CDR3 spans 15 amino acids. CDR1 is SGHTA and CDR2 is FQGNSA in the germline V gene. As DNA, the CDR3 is TGTGCCAGCAGCCCATTCAGGGGTGACAATTCACCCCTCCACTTT. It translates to CASSPFRGDNSPLHF.

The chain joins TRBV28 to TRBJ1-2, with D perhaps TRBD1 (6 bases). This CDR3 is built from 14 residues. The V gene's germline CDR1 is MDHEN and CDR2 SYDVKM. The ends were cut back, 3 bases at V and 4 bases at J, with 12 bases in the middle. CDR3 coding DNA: TGTGCCAGCAGTTTCAGGGGCCTAGGCTATGGCTACACCTTC. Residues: CASSFRGLGYGYTF.

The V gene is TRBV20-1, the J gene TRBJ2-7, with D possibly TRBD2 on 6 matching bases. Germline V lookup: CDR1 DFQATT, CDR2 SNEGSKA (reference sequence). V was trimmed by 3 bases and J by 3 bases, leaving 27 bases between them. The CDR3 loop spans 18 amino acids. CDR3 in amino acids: CSASMRGRWASEFYEQYF. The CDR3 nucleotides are TGCAGTGCTAGTATGAGGGGCAGGTGGGCTAGCGAATTCTACGAGCAGTACTTC.

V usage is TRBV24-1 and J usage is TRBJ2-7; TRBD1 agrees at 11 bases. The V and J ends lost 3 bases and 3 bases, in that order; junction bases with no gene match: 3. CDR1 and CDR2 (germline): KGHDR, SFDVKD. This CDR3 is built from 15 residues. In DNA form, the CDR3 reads TGTGCCACCAGTGATACCGGGACAGGGGGCTACGAGCAGTACTTC. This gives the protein CATSDTGTGGYEQYF.

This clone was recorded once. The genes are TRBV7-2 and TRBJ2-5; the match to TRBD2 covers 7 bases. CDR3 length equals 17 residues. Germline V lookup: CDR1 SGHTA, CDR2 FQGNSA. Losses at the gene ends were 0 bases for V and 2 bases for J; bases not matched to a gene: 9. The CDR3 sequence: CASSLAGTNVKQETQYF. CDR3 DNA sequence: TGTGCCAGCAGCTTAGCTGGGACTAACGTTAAACAAGAGACCCAGTACTTC.

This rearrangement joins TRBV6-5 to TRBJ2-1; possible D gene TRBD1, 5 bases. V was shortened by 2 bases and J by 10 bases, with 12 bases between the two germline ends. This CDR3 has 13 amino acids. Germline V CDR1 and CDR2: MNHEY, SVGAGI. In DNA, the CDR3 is TGTGCCAGCAGTTACGAAGGGGCCGGGGAGCAGTTCTTC. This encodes CASSYEGAGEQFF.

The CDR3 DNA follows: TGTGCCAGCAGTAAGAGGGACTTTGATACGCAGTATTTT. Residues: CASSKRDFDTQYF. The chain uses TRBV7-6 and TRBJ2-3; D perhaps matches TRBD2 (6 bases). Between the trimmed V and J ends, which lost 6 bases and 6 bases, there was a span of 13 bases. The CDR3 is 13 residues long. CDR1 is SGHVS, CDR2 FNYEAQ, per germline.